Following are 28 T cell receptor beta chains from one sample sequenced in a study of T-cell reconstitution after alpha-beta-depleted transplantation in children (dated by TCRdb to 2015 to 2016). The library relied on PCR. The instrument was an Illumina HiSeq 2500. TCR libraries were prepared with molecular barcoding, using unique molecular identifiers to normalize TCRbeta repertoire quantification. TCRdb handled the public reads itself, with Q25 trimming in fastp and clone calling in MiXCR, and kept productive beta chains. When rows share a CDR3 protein, they turn into one entry using the most common DNA and genes. The sample table contains hundreds of thousands of distinct CDR3 sequences; only one count was recorded for around 13% of them. The ten largest clonotypes hold approximately 2.1% of the sample. In light of the paper, this sample's treatment or condition label describes: allogeneic hematopoietic cell transplantation with graft depleted of TCRalphabeta T cells and CD19 B cells.

Sequenced here: PBMCs, mostly from graft donor cells, sampled 360 days after TCRalphabeta/CD19-depleted stem cell transplant. All receptors derive from a male patient younger than 18 who had a stem cell transplant for acute myeloid leukemia, so the T cells may come from the graft donor.

The V and J genes are TRBV7-3 and TRBJ1-1; possible D gene TRBD1, 5 bases. From germline, CDR1 is SGHTA and CDR2 FQGTGA. This CDR3 has 16 amino acids. The ends were cut back, 5 bases at V and 9 bases at J, with 25 bases in the middle. The DNA for the CDR3 is TGTGCCAGCAGCCAAAGAAAGTCAGGGACTTATGAAAAAGCTTTCTTT. The encoded protein is CASSQRKSGTYEKAFF.

The rearrangement joins TRBV20-1 to TRBJ1-1; D unresolved. Trimming took 3 bases from V and 8 from J, leaving 10 bases between them. This CDR3 has 11 amino acids. The germline V gene encodes CDR1 DFQATT and CDR2 SNEGSKA (reference sequence). CDR3 sequence: CSARSAREAFF. The CDR3 DNA reads as TGCAGTGCTAGGTCGGCCCGGGAAGCTTTCTTT.

The chain is built from TRBV28 and TRBJ1-4, with D perhaps TRBD1 (6 bases). The CDR3 has 14 residues. V shed 3 bases and J shed 10 bases, with 15 bases lying between them. CDR1 is MDHEN, CDR2 SYDVKM, per germline. CDR3 region: CASSFAIRGVKLFF. In DNA, the CDR3 is TGTGCCAGCAGTTTTGCTATTAGGGGGGTAAAACTGTTTTTT.

This clonotype turned up a few times. The chain links TRBV4-2 to TRBJ2-1; possible D gene TRBD2, 7 bases. The germline gives CDR1 LGHNA, CDR2 YNFKEQ. V was clipped by 3 bases and J by 8 bases, with 17 bases between them. The CDR3 extends over 15 amino acids. This CDR3 is CASSHVRGAVDEQFF. The CDR3 region has the DNA TGTGCCAGCAGCCACGTACGGGGGGCTGTGGATGAGCAGTTCTTC.

Ten or more counts support this clonotype. V and J are TRBV12-3 or TRBV12-4 and TRBJ2-4, with TRBD1 matching 7 bases. The CDR3 covers 13 residues. Trimming took 7 bases from V and 3 from J; bases not matched to a gene: 3. The DNA of the CDR3 is TGTGCCAGCAAGGGGGACAGCAAAAACATTCAGTACTTC. Translation gives CASKGDSKNIQYF.

Only a few counts were recorded for this clonotype. The rearrangement joins TRBV28 to TRBJ2-5; the match to TRBD1 covers 10 bases. The length of the CDR3 is 16 residues. V gave up 4 bases and J gave up 2 bases; unmatched junction bases: 7. Germline loops: CDR1 MDHEN, CDR2 SYDVKM. CDR3 DNA sequence: TGTGCCAGCAGTTATCGGGACAGGGGATCTCAAGAGACCCAGTACTTC. Translation gives CASSYRDRGSQETQYF.

Only a few counts were recorded for this clonotype. This chain joins TRBV7-3 and TRBJ2-7, with D possibly called TRBD1 or TRBD2 (6 bases each). V was shortened by 8 bases and J by 2 bases, with 13 bases between the two germline ends. The CDR3 has 13 amino acids. Germline V lookup: CDR1 SGHTA, CDR2 FQGTGA. The CDR3 loop reads CASQKGGTYEQYF. The CDR3 DNA reads as TGTGCCAGCCAAAAGGGGGGTACCTACGAGCAGTACTTC.

In its sample, this clonotype was seen a few times. The rearrangement links TRBV20-1 to TRBJ2-3, with 12 bases lining up with TRBD2. J lost 0 bases, V lost 1 base, and 5 bases had no gene match. Germline lookup yields CDR1 DFQATT and CDR2 SNEGSKA (reference sequence). The CDR3 extends over 17 amino acids. CDR3 residues: CSARGTSGNSSTDTQYF. The CDR3 region has the DNA TGCAGTGCTAGAGGGACTAGCGGGAATAGCAGCACAGATACGCAGTATTTT.

CDR3 coding DNA: TGTGCCAGCAGCCCCCTCCCGGGAACCTACAATGAGCAGTTCTTC. As protein: CASSPLPGTYNEQFF. The chain recombines TRBV7-9 with TRBJ2-1; tentatively, D is TRBD2 (5 bases). Germline V gene sequence: CDR1 SEHNR, CDR2 FQNEAQ (reference sequence). Trimming left V 5 bases short and J 2 bases short, with 13 bases between. The CDR3 covers 15 residues.

The chain links TRBV6-6 to TRBJ2-7; no clear D. CDR1 and CDR2 from the germline V gene are MNHNY and SVGAGI (reference sequence). The CDR3 runs to 13 residues. Between the trimmed V and J ends, which lost 0 bases and 11 bases, there was a span of 14 bases. The CDR3 loop is CASSYSKWIEKYF. The CDR3 DNA is TGTGCCAGCAGTTACTCGAAATGGATAGAAAAGTACTTC.

V usage is TRBV6-2 or TRBV6-3 and J usage is TRBJ2-1, with 7 bases matching TRBD2. Trimming took 4 bases from V and 8 from J; bases not matched to a gene: 17. CDR1 is MNHEY and CDR2 is SVGEGT in the germline V gene. The CDR3 runs to 17 residues. The CDR3 reads CASSFAGVKVGLDEQFF. The CDR3 DNA sequence: TGTGCCAGCAGTTTTGCGGGAGTAAAGGTCGGGCTGGATGAGCAGTTCTTC.

There are many counts of this clonotype. The V gene is TRBV12-3 or TRBV12-4, the J gene TRBJ2-3; 7 bases align to TRBD1. There are 15 residues in the CDR3. V shed 6 bases, J shed 2 bases, and the junction held 8 bases outside the gene matches. The CDR3 coding sequence is TGTGCCAGCAGCTTGGGACAGAGCTTCACAGATACGCAGTATTTT. Its protein product is CASSLGQSFTDTQYF.

This clonotype was recorded at least ten times. The chain is built from TRBV12-3 or TRBV12-4 and TRBJ2-1, with a possible D match to TRBD2 (6 bases). The CDR3 has 16 amino acids. V dropped 0 bases and J dropped 1 base, with 10 bases sitting between them. The CDR3 region is CASSLAGGISYNEQFF. In DNA, the CDR3 is TGTGCCAGCAGTTTAGCGGGAGGTATTTCCTACAATGAGCAGTTCTTC.

V usage is TRBV4-3 and J usage is TRBJ2-7; D gene unclear. CDR3 length: 13 amino acids. V was trimmed by 0 bases and J by 2 bases, leaving 5 bases between them. Germline assignment: CDR1 LGHNA and CDR2 YSLEER. CDR3 protein: CASSQDGTYEQYF. DNA of the CDR3: TGCGCCAGCAGCCAAGACGGAACCTACGAGCAGTACTTC.

This chain connects TRBV25-1 to TRBJ1-5; 8 bases agree with TRBD1. With V trimmed by 11 bases and J by 5 bases, 17 bases remained unmatched. The CDR3 is made up of 16 amino acids. Germline CDR1 reads MGHDK; CDR2 reads SYGVNS. The CDR3: CADARGQVNSDQPQHF. DNA for the CDR3: TGTGCCGACGCCAGGGGACAGGTCAATAGTGATCAGCCCCAGCATTTT.

On this clonotype: This may come from a read error, since a much larger clone is one base off. The rearrangement uses TRBV7-2 and TRBJ2-1; no firm D call. The CDR3 totals 16 residues. In germline, CDR1 is SGHTA, CDR2 FQGNSA. The CDR3 spells CASSLVEWSRHNGQFF. As DNA, the CDR3 is TGTGCCAGCAGCTTAGTTGAATGGTCTAGGCACAATGGGCAGTTCTTC.

The chain joins TRBV4-3 to TRBJ1-1, with a possible D match to TRBD1 (5 bases). The CDR3 runs to 15 residues. V was cut by 0 bases and J by 5 bases, with 13 bases left in between. Germline CDR1 is LGHNA and CDR2 is YSLEER. This CDR3 is CASSQDPGVRTEAFF. The CDR3 coding sequence is TGCGCCAGCAGCCAAGATCCGGGGGTGAGGACTGAAGCTTTCTTT.

This clonotype was counted between two and nine times. The rearrangement joins TRBV28 to TRBJ2-5; a possible D gene is TRBD2 (6 bases). The CDR3 runs to 13 residues. Germline lookup yields CDR1 MDHEN and CDR2 SYDVKM. Trimming removed 8 bases from V and 2 bases from J, with 12 bases in between. The CDR3 nucleotides are TGTGCCAGCCGCCTGCGGGAACAAGAGACCCAGTACTTC. This codes for CASRLREQETQYF.

The chain carries TRBV20-1 and TRBJ2-3; 10 nucleotides align to TRBD2. V trimming: 2 bases; J trimming: 5 bases; junction bases outside the gene matches: 7. The CDR3 spans 15 residues. The V gene's germline CDR1 is DFQATT and CDR2 SNEGSKA (reference sequence). CDR3 amino acids: CSARPSGSMLDTQYF. The DNA of the CDR3 is TGCAGTGCTAGACCTAGCGGGAGTATGCTAGATACGCAGTATTTT.

This clonotype was counted a few times. The rearrangement joins TRBV5-6 to TRBJ2-7; 10 positions agree with TRBD1. CDR1 SGHDT and CDR2 YYEEEE come from the germline V gene. The CDR3 loop spans 16 amino acids. The J segment lost 6 bases and the V segment lost 1 base, leaving 10 bases of the junction unmatched. The CDR3 reads CASSLSGGTGVLEQYF. In nucleotides, the CDR3 is TGTGCCAGCAGCTTGTCGGGTGGGACAGGGGTCCTCGAGCAGTACTTC.

This clonotype has at least ten counts. The V and J genes are TRBV7-9 and TRBJ2-7; 8 nucleotides agree with TRBD1. The CDR3 has 15 amino acids. CDR1 is SEHNR, CDR2 FQNEAQ, per germline (reference sequence). The V segment lost 0 bases and the J segment 5 bases; nucleotides outside the gene matches: 6. In DNA, the CDR3 is TGTGCCAGCAGCTTAGCGAGCAGGGGGCATGACGAGCAGTACTTC. Protein sequence: CASSLASRGHDEQYF.

This clonotype came up a few times. J is TRBJ2-1 and V is TRBV7-8; 9 positions agree with TRBD2. The CDR3 is made up of 16 amino acids. Germline V gene data show CDR1 as SGHVS and CDR2 as FQNEAQ. V was pared by 4 bases and J by 5 bases, with 9 bases of the junction left unmatched. The CDR3 coding sequence is TGTGCCAGCAGCTCCGTAGGGACTAGCCGGGACAATGAGCAGTTCTTC. Translated, it gives CASSSVGTSRDNEQFF.

This clonotype was picked up many times. V and J are TRBV13 and TRBJ2-4; TRBD2 agrees at 12 bases. The germline V gene has CDR1 PRHDT and CDR2 FYEKMQ (reference sequence). The CDR3 runs to 17 residues. V trimming: 2 bases; J trimming: 0 bases; junction bases outside the gene matches: 2. The CDR3 is CASSLLAGGIAKNIQYF. CDR3 DNA: TGTGCCAGCAGCTTACTAGCGGGAGGGATAGCCAAAAACATTCAGTACTTC.

There are a few counts of this clonotype. The rearrangement joins TRBV12-3 or TRBV12-4 to TRBJ2-4; TRBD2 matches 7 bases. The CDR3 consists of 16 residues. V lost 7 bases, J lost 6 bases, and 15 bases stayed unmatched. As DNA, the CDR3 is TGTGCCAGCACCCTGACCTTATTCGGCGGGGGAAACATTCAGTACTTC. This translates into CASTLTLFGGGNIQYF.

This clonotype came up many times. V is TRBV6-2 or TRBV6-3 and J is TRBJ2-7, with D perhaps given as TRBD1 or TRBD2 (5 bases each). Germline CDR1 and CDR2: MNHEY and SVGEGT. The CDR3 runs to 15 residues. The V end was cut by 7 bases, the J end by 1 base, with 17 bases between. The chain's CDR3 is CASTPGRPKSYEQYF. CDR3 in DNA: TGTGCCAGCACTCCGGGGCGGCCTAAATCCTACGAGCAGTACTTC.

This clonotype was recorded at least ten times. The chain employs TRBV28 and TRBJ1-1, with TRBD1 as a possible D gene (6 bases). Per the germline V gene, CDR1 is MDHEN and CDR2 is SYDVKM. The length of the CDR3 is 17 residues. V lost 3 bases to trimming and J lost 0 bases, with 17 bases between them. CDR3 bases: TGTGCCAGCAGTTTCACTCCGGGACACCCAATGAACACTGAAGCTTTCTTT. Protein sequence: CASSFTPGHPMNTEAFF.

V gene TRBV20-1 combines with J gene TRBJ1-6, with 10 positions matching TRBD1. This CDR3 comprises 19 residues. Losses at the gene ends were 1 base for V and 9 bases for J; bases not matched to a gene: 18. Germline values: CDR1 DFQATT, CDR2 SNEGSKA (reference sequence). This CDR3 reads CSARGAGTGASPISSPLHF. CDR3 nucleotide sequence: TGCAGTGCTAGAGGCGCCGGGACAGGGGCCTCCCCTATCAGTTCACCCCTCCACTTT.

The chain recombines TRBV7-2 with TRBJ1-4, with D perhaps matching TRBD1 (5 bases). The germline CDR1 and CDR2 sequences are SGHTA and FQGNSA. V dropped 5 bases and J dropped 3 bases, with 10 bases sitting between them. The CDR3 has 14 residues. In nucleotides, the CDR3 is TGTGCCAGCAGCGCCGGGACGGCTAATGAAAAACTGTTTTTT. Encoded protein: CASSAGTANEKLFF.